This TCR beta chain came from a study of T cells in Graves' hyperthyroidism and ophthalmopathy (dated by TCRdb to about 2019). For the wider study: Peripheral blood samples were taken at initial diagnosis, before any treatment was given. Following sampling, methimazole starting at 30 mg daily was given to hyperthyroidism patients, and high-dose intravenous methylprednisolone was given to ophthalmopathy patients. For training and testing, the 100 or so patients in the discovery cohort were randomly divided in a 7:3 ratio. Prospective prediction of ophthalmopathy was tested in an independent validation cohort of 18 hyperthyroidism patients and 15 to 17 patients who later progressed to ophthalmopathy. According to the paper, TCR Vbeta CDR3 sequencing was carried out on about 140 peripheral blood samples, which came from over 40 ophthalmopathy, around 74 hyperthyroidism and approximately 17 progressor patients. In about 6 Graves' hyperthyroidism patients, the study also compared T-cell repertoires from thyroid tissue with T-cell repertoires from blood. To identify TCR V-J signatures that set the groups apart, the researchers used a discovery cohort of approximately 98 patients, made up of some 41 with Graves' ophthalmopathy and 55 to 65 with stable Graves' hyperthyroidism. General study outcomes and caveats: Sample size was not statistically predetermined, and investigators were not blinded to group allocation. Blood samples also contained most of the expanded thyroid clonotypes (frequency above 0.001), which suggests that blood repertoires may reflect thyroid immune responses. In cross-validation, a model built on a 13 V-J signature told ophthalmopathy apart from stable hyperthyroidism with 87.88% sensitivity and approximately 84% specificity, and in testing the same model reached 80%/75%. During validation, the model predicted progression to ophthalmopathy a median of around 7 months ahead of onset, with roughly 65% sensitivity and under 85% specificity.

The TCR beta CDR3 regions were amplified from RNA transcripts. For the first round of RT-PCR on the TCR CDR3, the HTBI primer set was used together with the Qiagen OneStep RT-PCR kit. The libraries were constructed in a second round of multiplex PCR and then size-selected and purified. Paired-end sequencing of the libraries was performed with 100 bp reads on an Illumina HiSeq2000. The paper's data handling went like this. SOAPnuke was used to process the raw data, throwing out any read that contained adapters or uncalled bases, had a mean Phred below 15, or lacked an exact constant-primer or identifier match. COPE v1.2.5 was used to merge the high-quality paired reads, and each unique nucleotide sequence was defined as a clonotype. MiTCR v1.1 was used to align the clonotypes against IMGT TRBV, TRBD and TRBJ reference segments. Only V-J combinations with frequency above 0.0001, covering 99% to 99.2% of repertoires, were analysed. The TCS score was defined as the ratio of F50 (clonal expansion) to E x V (chaos), calculated using BLOSUM62-based TCRdist between CDR3 peptides within each V-J. Welch's t-statistics and random forest reduced around 510 V-J features to 10 to 15, which were used in a naive Bayes classifier (R e1071). TCRdb's own reprocessing of the public reads used fastp at Q25 and MiXCR and kept productive beta chains. Rows merge per CDR3 protein into single entries with the most common DNA and genes. Here the V and J calls rest on TCRdb's processing, not on the authors' analysis. In this sample the table shows 650,000 to 750,000 distinct CDR3 sequences, 14% of which occur a single time. The ten largest account for roughly 10% of the sample.

This clonotype was seen a handful of times. The antigen it recognizes is unknown. Base qualities were left out, and no much larger clone turns up one base away. Trimming costs V 3 bases and J 2 bases, and their ends lie 11 bases apart. The germline V gene yields SGDLS for CDR1 and YYNGEE for CDR2. From the cysteine up to the phenylalanine, the CDR3 has a length of 14 residues. Only the CDR3 region is kept as DNA, spanning 42 bases read in frame from base 1. Stable Graves' hyperthyroidism was defined as the absence of progression to ophthalmopathy over 18 months of follow-up. The hyperthyroidism patients were between 18 and 65 years old and newly diagnosed, with a disease duration of less than 2 months. Patients with uncontrolled infections, other autoimmune diseases, pregnancy or lactation were excluded. Diagnoses were established on the basis of clinical symptoms, serum thyroxine and TRAb, thyroid ultrasound, and orbital computed tomography. PBMCs were isolated from more than 9 ml of fresh peripheral blood by Ficoll-Paque density gradient centrifugation. Trizol reagent was used to extract total RNA, and RNA quality was then checked on an Agilent 2100 Bioanalyzer.

The chain was built from TRBV9 and TRBJ1-1; a tentative D call is TRBD1 (6 bases match). This receptor was identified in a woman in her late teens or twenties with Graves' hyperthyroidism. Sequenced input: blood. The DNA sequence is as follows: TGTGCCAGCAGCGGGCCGGGACACAACACTGAAGCTTTCTTT. This gives the protein CASSGPGHNTEAFF.